A single sample is the source of the 6 T cell receptor beta chains below, sequenced in a study of T cells in Graves' hyperthyroidism and ophthalmopathy. TCR beta CDR3 regions were amplified from RNA. HTBI primers drove first-round RT-PCR of the TCR CDR3. TCRdb re-called the multiplex PCR reads through MiXCR, storing one row per CDR3 protein. The sample contains hundreds of thousands of distinct CDR3 sequences, less than 15% of which appear only once. The sample was blood. The receptor set was obtained from a woman aged 18-29 years with Graves' hyperthyroidism.

This clonotype has ten or more counts. The chain uses TRBV7-9 and TRBJ2-5; TRBD1 agrees at 9 bases. CDR3 size: 15 residues. J was trimmed by 3 bases and V by 4 bases; bases with no gene match: 6. In germline, CDR1 is SEHNR, CDR2 FQNEAQ (reference sequence). The CDR3 DNA reads as TGTGCCAGCAGCTCCCCCCGGACAGGGGAAGAGACCCAGTACTTC. Translating gives CASSSPRTGEETQYF.

This clonotype was detected only a few times. The germline gene is not matched at one end of the junction; a read error may be the cause. The chain uses TRBV19 and TRBJ2-3, with TRBD2 matching 8 bases. The CDR3 totals 15 residues. Germline CDR1 reads LNHDA; CDR2 reads SQIVND (reference sequence). This chain's CDR3 is CASRRKRESTDTQYF. Here the CDR3 DNA reads TGTGCCAGTAGAAGGAAGCGGGAGAGCACGGATACGCAGTATTTT.

This clonotype was detected many times. The gene calls are TRBV30 and TRBJ2-5; no clear D. The CDR3 runs 12 residues. Trimming left V 2 bases short and J 5 bases short, with 9 bases between. The germline V gene encodes CDR1 GTSNPN and CDR2 SVGIG (reference sequence). In DNA form, the CDR3 reads TGTGCCTGGAGTCTGCATTGGGAGACCCAGTACTTC. It is translated as CAWSLHWETQYF.

This clonotype came up a few times. The chain employs TRBV28 and TRBJ1-1, with D unclear. Trimming took 5 bases from V and 7 from J, leaving 11 bases between them. The CDR3 contains 12 residues. Germline V lookup: CDR1 MDHEN, CDR2 SYDVKM. DNA for the CDR3: TGTGCCAGCAGTGAAGGAGGGCTTGAAGCTTTCTTT. It codes for CASSEGGLEAFF.

This clonotype was seen many times. The chain combines TRBV20-1 with TRBJ2-7; no clear D. Germline V gene sequence: CDR1 DFQATT, CDR2 SNEGSKA (reference sequence). The CDR3 is 14 residues long. V lost 3 bases to trimming and J lost 2 bases, with 14 bases between them. The CDR3 nucleotides are TGCAGTGCTAGGGCTTTCAAAGGGCCCTACGAGCAGTACTTC. Translating gives CSARAFKGPYEQYF.

This clonotype was counted between two and nine times. This rearrangement joins TRBV9 to TRBJ2-2; TRBD2 is a possible D gene (6 bases). V lost 4 bases and J 3 bases, leaving 13 bases between the germline ends. The CDR3 is 15 residues long. In germline, CDR1 is SGDLS, CDR2 YYNGEE. This CDR3 is CASSHRDSYTGELFF. As DNA, the CDR3 is TGTGCCAGCAGCCACCGGGACTCTTACACCGGGGAGCTGTTTTTT.